Reported below is one TCR beta chain. Its specificity is not known. Repertoires were generated with immunoSEQ multiplex PCR, while TCRdb's copy carries only in-frame clones and drops some. The data contain more than 110,000 clones, 70% to 90% of them seen just once; the ten biggest clones take up around 5%. The data are from a study of T cell responses to AZD1222 COVID-19 vaccine. Study results and caveats: The study identified only 6 or 7 AZD1222 recipients as seropositive at baseline.

There are 14 residues in the CDR3. The V end lost 8 bases, the J end lost 8 bases, and 21 bases lay between the germline ends. From germline, CDR1 is SNHLY and CDR2 FYNNEI. The sample was peripheral blood, taken on day 0 of AZD1222 vaccination. The genes are TRBV2 and TRBJ1-2; the D is unclear. This clonotype was sampled from an adult in good health. CDR3 protein: CASAATRVAGGYTF. CDR3 DNA sequence: TGTGCCAGCGCGGCCACCCGGGTCGCGGGGGGCTACACCTTC.